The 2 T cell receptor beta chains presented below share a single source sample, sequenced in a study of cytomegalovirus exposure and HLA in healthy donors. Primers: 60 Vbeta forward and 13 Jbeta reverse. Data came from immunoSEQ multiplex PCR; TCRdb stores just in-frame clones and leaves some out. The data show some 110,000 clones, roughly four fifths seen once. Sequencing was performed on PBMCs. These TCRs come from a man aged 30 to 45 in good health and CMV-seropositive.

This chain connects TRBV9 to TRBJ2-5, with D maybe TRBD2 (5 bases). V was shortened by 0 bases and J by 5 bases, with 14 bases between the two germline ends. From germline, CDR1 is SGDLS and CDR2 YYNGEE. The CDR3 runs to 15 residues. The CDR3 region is CASSVASRALETQYF. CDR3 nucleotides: TGTGCCAGCAGCGTAGCCTCGCGGGCCCTGGAGACCCAGTACTTC.

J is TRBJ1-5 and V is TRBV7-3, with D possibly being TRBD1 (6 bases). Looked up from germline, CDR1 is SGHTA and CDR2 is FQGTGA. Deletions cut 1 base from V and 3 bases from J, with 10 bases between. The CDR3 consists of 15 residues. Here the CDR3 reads CASSLMTGDNQPQHF. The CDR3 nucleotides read TGTGCCAGCAGCTTAATGACAGGCGACAATCAGCCCCAGCATTTT.